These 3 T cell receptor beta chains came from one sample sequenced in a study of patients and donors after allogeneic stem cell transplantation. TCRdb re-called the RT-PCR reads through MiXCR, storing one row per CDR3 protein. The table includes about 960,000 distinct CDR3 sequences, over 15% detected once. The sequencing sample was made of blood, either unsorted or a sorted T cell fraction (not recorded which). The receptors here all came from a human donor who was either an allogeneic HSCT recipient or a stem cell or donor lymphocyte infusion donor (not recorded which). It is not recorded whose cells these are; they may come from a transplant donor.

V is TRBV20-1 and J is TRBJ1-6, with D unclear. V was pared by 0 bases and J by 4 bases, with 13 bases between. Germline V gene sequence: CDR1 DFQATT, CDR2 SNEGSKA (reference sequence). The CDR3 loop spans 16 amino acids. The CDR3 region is CSAREQRPTYNSPLHF. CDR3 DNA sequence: TGCAGTGCTAGAGAGCAGAGACCAACTTATAATTCACCCCTCCACTTT.

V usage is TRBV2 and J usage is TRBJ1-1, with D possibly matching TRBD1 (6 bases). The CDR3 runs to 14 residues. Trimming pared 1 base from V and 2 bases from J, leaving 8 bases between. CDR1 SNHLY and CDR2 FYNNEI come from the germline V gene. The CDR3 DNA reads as TGTGCCAGCAGTGAAGAGGGGGTAAACACTGAAGCTTTCTTT. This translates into CASSEEGVNTEAFF.

Here the CDR3 reads CASSSCSRQPNTEAFF. CDR3 coding DNA: TGTGCCAGCAGTTCTTGTTCTAGACAACCGAACACTGAAGCTTTCTTT. The chain joins TRBV6-8 to TRBJ1-1; the D is unclear. Per germline, CDR1 MNHGY and CDR2 SAAAGT. V lost 4 bases, J lost 1 base, and 16 bases lay in between. The length of the CDR3 is 16 residues.